This T cell receptor beta chain was captured by sequencing in a study of control samples from healthy donors and cancer patients. This clone was counted once. There are 18 residues in the CDR3. Only in-frame clones appear in the TCRdb table, and some are missing; sequencing was by immunoSEQ multiplex PCR. The repertoire consists of some 150,000 clones, with around 90% occurring once and the leading ten covering 3% to 4%. This TCR was recovered from a man between 25 and 39 years old in good health. The sequenced sample consisted of blood. This rearrangement joins TRBV21-1 to TRBJ1-4. TRBV21-1 is assigned pseudogene status. The CDR3 is CASSKVQGLDLFNEKLFF. CDR3 DNA sequence: TGTGCCAGCAGCAAAGTCCAGGGACTCGACCTTTTTAATGAAAAACTGTTTTTT.